Presented here are 4 T cell receptor beta chains from one specimen sequenced in a study of Tregs in tolerant kidney transplant recipients. Here immunoSEQ multiplex PCR was the method, and the copy in TCRdb shows in-frame clones only, minus some. The data hold tens of thousands of clones, with less than 90% observed a single time. The sequencing sample was made of CD4+ T cells from blood. The receptors were sampled from a human donor in good health.

This chain uses TRBV18 with TRBJ2-5; unclear D gene. The CDR3 has 14 residues. Germline V gene lookup returns CDR1 KGHSH and CDR2 LQKENI. With 3 bases removed from V and 5 bases from J, the gap between germline ends came to 13 bases. This chain's CDR3 is CASSPGLVVETQYF. CDR3 bases: TGTGCCAGCTCACCTGGGCTAGTTGTGGAGACCCAGTACTTC.

The chain has TRBV30 and TRBJ1-2; D is uncertain. V was pared by 4 bases and J by 6 bases, with 9 bases between. Per germline, CDR1 GTSNPN and CDR2 SVGIG (reference sequence). The CDR3 spans 11 residues. CDR3 residues: CAWMGIHGYTF. The CDR3 DNA reads TGTGCCTGGATGGGGATCCATGGCTACACCTTC.

The chain joins TRBV11-2 to TRBJ2-5; TRBD2 agrees at 7 bases. This CDR3 has 14 residues. In germline, CDR1 is SGHAT, CDR2 FQNNGV. J gave up 4 bases and V 2 bases, and 4 bases lay outside the gene matches. Written as DNA, the CDR3 is TGTGCCAGCAGCTTAAGGTTAGCGGGAGAGACCCAGTACTTC. Amino acid sequence: CASSLRLAGETQYF.

CDR3 region: CASLTSRDRYDGGELFF. CDR3 coding DNA: TGTGCCAGCTTGACCTCACGCGACAGATATGATGGCGGGGAGCTGTTTTTT. V usage is TRBV28 and J usage is TRBJ2-2; tentatively, D is TRBD1 (5 bases). The V and J ends lost 8 bases and 7 bases respectively, with 26 bases between them. The germline V gene has CDR1 MDHEN and CDR2 SYDVKM. The CDR3 covers 17 residues.